This T cell receptor (beta chain) was retrieved from a study of OX40 agonist ivuxolimab in advanced cancers. About this clone: Antigen unknown.

V shed 0 bases and J shed 0 bases, with 3 bases lying between them. The CDR3 consists of 13 residues. Germline V gene sequence: CDR1 SGDLS, CDR2 YYNGEE. Study conclusions and caveats: Not determined was the antigen specificity of the expanded peripheral T cells. A proportion of nonresponders additionally exhibited low normalized T-cell clonal expansion. At doses 0.1 to 3.0 mg/kg, CD4+ and CD8+ clones expanded.

TCRdb's table, derived via immunoSEQ multiplex PCR, lists solely in-frame clones and lacks some. The repertoire holds roughly 66,000 clones, with 80% to 85% as singletons. The starting material was CD4+ or CD8+ T cells sorted from blood, obtained in a trial of the OX40 agonist ivuxolimab. This TCR came from an adult with an advanced solid tumor such as melanoma, head and neck, liver or kidney cancer. The chain employs TRBV9 and TRBJ1-1, with unresolved D. The CDR3 DNA is TGTGCCAGCAGCGTAGTAGTGAACACTGAAGCTTTCTTT. Its protein product is CASSVVVNTEAFF.